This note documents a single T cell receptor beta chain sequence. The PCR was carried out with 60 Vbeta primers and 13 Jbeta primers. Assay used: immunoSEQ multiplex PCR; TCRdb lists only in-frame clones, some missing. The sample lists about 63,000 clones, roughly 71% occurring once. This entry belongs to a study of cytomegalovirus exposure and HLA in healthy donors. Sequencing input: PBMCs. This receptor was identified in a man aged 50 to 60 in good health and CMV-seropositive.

Here the CDR3 reads CASTVGVNTEAFF. The CDR3 bases are TGTGCCAGCACCGTAGGGGTGAACACTGAAGCTTTCTTT. The rearrangement links TRBV2 to TRBJ1-1, with D possibly being TRBD1 (5 bases). CDR3 length equals 13 residues. In germline, CDR1 is SNHLY, CDR2 FYNNEI. V gave up 7 bases and J gave up 0 bases, with 9 bases separating them. Full variable domain (outside the CDR3, taken from reference TRBV2 and TRBJ1-1): EPEVTQTPSHQVTQMGQEVILRCVPISNHLYFYWYRQILGQKVEFLVSFYNNEISEKSEIFDDQFSVERPDGSNFTLKIRSTKLEDSAMYFCASTVGVNTEAFFGQGTRLTVV.